This T cell receptor beta chain was documented in a study of blood T cell repertoires in COVID-19. Looking at the study overall: Researchers got acute and convalescent COVID-19 samples from the United States, Italy and Spain.

As handled by the study authors: Nucleated cell counts were estimated from reference gene primer amplification. TCRdb's copy holds only in-frame clones and misses some; the assay was immunoSEQ multiplex PCR. The V and J calls and clone size are taken from that table; D and trimming were inferred from the DNA. The profile shows about 140,000 clones, about four fifths of them singletons. The CDR3 sequence is 16 residues long. V was clipped by 7 bases and J by 4 bases, with 20 bases between them. Germline CDR1 is MNHEY and CDR2 is SVGEGT. Sequencing was performed on peripheral blood. The chain has TRBV6-2 or TRBV6-3 and TRBJ1-5; D not certain. The source of this sequence is a man aged 65 to 79 who had recovered from COVID-19. In DNA, the CDR3 is TGTGCCAGCACCCCAGCTCGGACTTACCCGAATCAGCCCCAGCATTTT. It codes for CASTPARTYPNQPQHF.